This TCR beta chain was recovered during a study of T cells in women clearing cervical HPV infection. Findings and caveats of the study: Associations may precede or follow infection; HPV-specific or memory T cells were not isolated.

The V and J ends lost 5 bases and 0 bases, in that order; junction bases with no gene match: 6. Per the germline V gene, CDR1 is SEHNR and CDR2 is FQNEAQ (reference sequence). The CDR3 extends over 15 amino acids. Here immunoSEQ multiplex PCR was the method, and the copy in TCRdb shows in-frame clones only, minus some. There are approximately 41,000 clones in the sample, with 6.5% to 8.5% held by the top ten. With respect to this clone: The target antigen is unknown. The CDR3 end lies 3 residues beyond the end of the read and is filled in from the germline J gene.

Sequencing input: blood buffy coat. The V call is TRBV7-9, the J call TRBJ2-7; 8 nucleotides line up with TRBD1. This clonotype originated in a woman aged 18-70 years with a cervical HPV16 infection that either progressed to CIN3+ or cleared (not recorded which). CDR3 in amino acids: CASSQDRGISYEQYF. The DNA read from the CDR3 is TGTGCCAGCAGCCAAGACAGGGGTATCTCCTACGAG. The full variable domain, its missing parts supplied by reference TRBV7-9 and TRBJ2-7, is DTGVSQNPRHKITKRGQNVTFRCDPISEHNRLYWYRQTLGQGPEFLTYFQNEAQLEKSRLLSDRFSAERPKGSFSTLEIQRTEQGDSAMYLCASSQDRGISYEQYFGPGTRLTVT.